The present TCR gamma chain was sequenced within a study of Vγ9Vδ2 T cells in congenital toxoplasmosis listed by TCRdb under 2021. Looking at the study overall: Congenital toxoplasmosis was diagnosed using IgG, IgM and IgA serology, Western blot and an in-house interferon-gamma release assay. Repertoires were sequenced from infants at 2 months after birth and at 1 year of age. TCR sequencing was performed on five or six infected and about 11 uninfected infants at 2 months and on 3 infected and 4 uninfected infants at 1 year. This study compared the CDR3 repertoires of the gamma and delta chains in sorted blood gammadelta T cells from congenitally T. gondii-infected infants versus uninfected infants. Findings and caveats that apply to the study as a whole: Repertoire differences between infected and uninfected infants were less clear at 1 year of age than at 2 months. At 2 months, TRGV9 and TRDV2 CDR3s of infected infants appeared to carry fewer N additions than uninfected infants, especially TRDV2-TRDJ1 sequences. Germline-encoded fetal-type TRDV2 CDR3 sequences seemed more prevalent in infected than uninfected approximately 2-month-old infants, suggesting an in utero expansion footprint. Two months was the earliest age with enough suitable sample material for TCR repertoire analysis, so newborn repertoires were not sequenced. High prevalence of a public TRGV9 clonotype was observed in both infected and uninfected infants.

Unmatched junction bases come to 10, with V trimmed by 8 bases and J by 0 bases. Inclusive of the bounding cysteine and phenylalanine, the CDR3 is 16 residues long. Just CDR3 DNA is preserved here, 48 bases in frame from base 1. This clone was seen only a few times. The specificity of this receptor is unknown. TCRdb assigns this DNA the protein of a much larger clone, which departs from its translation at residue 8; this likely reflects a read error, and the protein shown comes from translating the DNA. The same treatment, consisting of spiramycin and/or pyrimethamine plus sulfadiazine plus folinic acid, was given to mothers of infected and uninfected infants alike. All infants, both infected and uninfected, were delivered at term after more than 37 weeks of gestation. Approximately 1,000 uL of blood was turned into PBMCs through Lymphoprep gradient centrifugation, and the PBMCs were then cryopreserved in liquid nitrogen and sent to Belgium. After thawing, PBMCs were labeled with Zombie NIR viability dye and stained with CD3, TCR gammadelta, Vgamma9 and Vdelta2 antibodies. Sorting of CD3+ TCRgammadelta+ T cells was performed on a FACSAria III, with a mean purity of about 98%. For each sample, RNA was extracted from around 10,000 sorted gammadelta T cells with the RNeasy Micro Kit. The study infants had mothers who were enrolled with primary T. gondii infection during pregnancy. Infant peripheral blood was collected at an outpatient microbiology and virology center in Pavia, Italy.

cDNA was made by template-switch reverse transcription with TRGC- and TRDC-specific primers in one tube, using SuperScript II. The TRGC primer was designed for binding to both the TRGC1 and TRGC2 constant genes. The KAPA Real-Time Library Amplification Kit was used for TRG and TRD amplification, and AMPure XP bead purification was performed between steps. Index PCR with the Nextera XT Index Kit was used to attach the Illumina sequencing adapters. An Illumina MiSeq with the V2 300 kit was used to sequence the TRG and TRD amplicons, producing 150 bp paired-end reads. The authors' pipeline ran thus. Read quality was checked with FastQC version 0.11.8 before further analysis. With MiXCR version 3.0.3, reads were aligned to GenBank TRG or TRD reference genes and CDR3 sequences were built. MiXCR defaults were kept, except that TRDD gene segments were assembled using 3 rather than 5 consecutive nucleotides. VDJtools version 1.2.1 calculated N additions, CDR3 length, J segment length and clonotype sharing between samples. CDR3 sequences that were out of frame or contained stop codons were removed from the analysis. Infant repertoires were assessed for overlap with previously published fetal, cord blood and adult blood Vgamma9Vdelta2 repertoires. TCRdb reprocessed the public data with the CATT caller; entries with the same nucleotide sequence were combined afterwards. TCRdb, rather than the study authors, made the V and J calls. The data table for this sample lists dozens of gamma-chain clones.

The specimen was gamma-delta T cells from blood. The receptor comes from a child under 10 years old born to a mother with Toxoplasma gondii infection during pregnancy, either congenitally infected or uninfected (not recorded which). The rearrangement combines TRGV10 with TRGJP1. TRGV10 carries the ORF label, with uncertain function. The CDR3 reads CAAWDSIHTTGWFKIF. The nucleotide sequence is TGTGCTGCGTGGGATTCCATCCATACCACTGGTTGGTTCAAGATATTT.